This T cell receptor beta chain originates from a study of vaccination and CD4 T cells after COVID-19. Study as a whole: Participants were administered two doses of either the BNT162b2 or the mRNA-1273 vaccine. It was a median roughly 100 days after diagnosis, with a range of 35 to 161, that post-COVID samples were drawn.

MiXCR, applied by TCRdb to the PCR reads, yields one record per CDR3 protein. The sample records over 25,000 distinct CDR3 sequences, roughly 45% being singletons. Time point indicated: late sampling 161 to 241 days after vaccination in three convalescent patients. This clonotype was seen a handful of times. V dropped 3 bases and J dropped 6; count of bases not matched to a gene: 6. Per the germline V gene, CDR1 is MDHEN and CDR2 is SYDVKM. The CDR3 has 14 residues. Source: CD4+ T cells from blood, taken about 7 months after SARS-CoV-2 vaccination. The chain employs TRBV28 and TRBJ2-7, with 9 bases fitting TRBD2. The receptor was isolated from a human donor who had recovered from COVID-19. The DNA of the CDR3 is TGTGCCAGCAGTTTGCATAGCGGGAGCCGCGAGCAGTACTTC. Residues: CASSLHSGSREQYF. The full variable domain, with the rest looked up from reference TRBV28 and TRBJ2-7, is DVKVTQSSRYLVKRTGEKVFLECVQDMDHENMFWYRQDPGLGLRLIYFSYDVKMKEKGDIPEGYSVSREKKERFSLILESASTNQTSMYLCASSLHSGSREQYFGPGTRLTVT.